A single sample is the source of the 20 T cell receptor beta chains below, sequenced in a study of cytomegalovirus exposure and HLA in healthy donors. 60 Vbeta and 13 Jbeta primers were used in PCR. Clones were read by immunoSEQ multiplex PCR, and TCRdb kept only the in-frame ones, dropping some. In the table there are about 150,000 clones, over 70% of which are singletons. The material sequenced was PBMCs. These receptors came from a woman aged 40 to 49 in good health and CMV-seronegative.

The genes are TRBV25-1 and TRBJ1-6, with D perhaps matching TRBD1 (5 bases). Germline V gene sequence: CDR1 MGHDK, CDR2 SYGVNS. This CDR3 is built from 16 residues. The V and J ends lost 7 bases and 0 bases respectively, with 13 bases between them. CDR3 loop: CASTRGGSSYNSPLHF. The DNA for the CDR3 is TGTGCCAGCACCCGGGGGGGAAGCTCCTATAATTCACCCCTCCACTTT. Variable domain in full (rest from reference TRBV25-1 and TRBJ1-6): EADIYQTPRYLVIGTGKKITLECSQTMGHDKMYWYQQDPGMELHLIHYSYGVNSTEKGDLSSESTVSRIRTEHFPLTLESARPSHTSQYLCASTRGGSSYNSPLHFGNGTRLTVT.

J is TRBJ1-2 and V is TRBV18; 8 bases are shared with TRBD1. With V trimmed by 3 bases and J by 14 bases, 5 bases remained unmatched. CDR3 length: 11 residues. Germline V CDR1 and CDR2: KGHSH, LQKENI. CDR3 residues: CASSPGQGGTF. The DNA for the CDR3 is TGTGCCAGCTCACCCGGACAGGGCGGGACCTTC.

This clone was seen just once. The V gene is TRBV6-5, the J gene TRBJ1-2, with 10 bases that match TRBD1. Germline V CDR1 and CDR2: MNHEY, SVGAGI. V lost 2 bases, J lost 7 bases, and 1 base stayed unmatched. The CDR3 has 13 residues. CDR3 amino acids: CASSYGQGVGYTF. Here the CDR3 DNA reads TGTGCCAGCAGTTACGGACAGGGGGTTGGCTACACCTTC.

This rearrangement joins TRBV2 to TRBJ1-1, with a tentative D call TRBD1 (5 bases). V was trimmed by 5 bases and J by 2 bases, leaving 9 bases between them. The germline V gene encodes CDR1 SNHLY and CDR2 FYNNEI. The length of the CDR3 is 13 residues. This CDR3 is CASSMGLNTEAFF. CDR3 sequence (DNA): TGTGCCAGCAGTATGGGACTTAACACTGAAGCTTTCTTT.

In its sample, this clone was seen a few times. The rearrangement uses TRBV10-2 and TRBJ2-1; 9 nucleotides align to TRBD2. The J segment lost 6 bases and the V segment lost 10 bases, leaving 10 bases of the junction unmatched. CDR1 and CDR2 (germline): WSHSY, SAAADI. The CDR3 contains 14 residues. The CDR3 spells CATFPSGAINEQFF. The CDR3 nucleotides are TGCGCCACCTTCCCTAGCGGGGCTATCAATGAGCAGTTCTTC.

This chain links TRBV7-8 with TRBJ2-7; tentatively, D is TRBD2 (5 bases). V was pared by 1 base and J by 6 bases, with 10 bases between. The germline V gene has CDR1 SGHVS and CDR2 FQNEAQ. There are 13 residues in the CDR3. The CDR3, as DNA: TGTGCCAGCAGCTTAGACGAGGGATCCGAGCAGTACTTC. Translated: CASSLDEGSEQYF.

CDR3 loop: CASSQDEGARDIQYF. The CDR3 bases are TGCGCCAGCAGCCAAGATGAGGGGGCGCGAGACATTCAGTACTTC. The V call is TRBV4-1, the J call TRBJ2-4, with 7 bases identical to TRBD1. Per the germline V gene, CDR1 is MGHRA and CDR2 is YSYEKL. This CDR3 has 15 residues. Trimming cost V 0 bases and J 8 bases; bases outside gene matches: 7.

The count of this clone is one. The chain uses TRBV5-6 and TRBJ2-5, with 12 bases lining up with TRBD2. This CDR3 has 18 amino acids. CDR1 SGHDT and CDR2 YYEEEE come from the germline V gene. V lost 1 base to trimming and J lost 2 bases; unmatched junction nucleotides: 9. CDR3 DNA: TGTGCCAGCAGCTTGCTTCTAGCGGGAGGGCCCCCTCAAGAGACCCAGTACTTC. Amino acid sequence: CASSLLLAGGPPQETQYF.

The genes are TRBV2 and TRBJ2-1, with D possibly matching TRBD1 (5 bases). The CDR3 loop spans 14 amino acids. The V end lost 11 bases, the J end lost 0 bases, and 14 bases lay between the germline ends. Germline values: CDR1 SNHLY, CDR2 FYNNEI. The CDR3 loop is CASSRVGSYNEQFF. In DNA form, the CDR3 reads TGTGCCTCCAGCAGGGTCGGCTCCTACAATGAGCAGTTCTTC.

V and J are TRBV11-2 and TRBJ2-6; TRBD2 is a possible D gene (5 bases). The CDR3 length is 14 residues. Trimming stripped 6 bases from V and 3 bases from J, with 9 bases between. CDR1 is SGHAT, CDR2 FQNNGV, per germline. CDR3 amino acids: CASREGGGANVLTF. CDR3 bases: TGTGCCAGCAGAGAGGGCGGTGGGGCCAACGTCCTGACTTTC.

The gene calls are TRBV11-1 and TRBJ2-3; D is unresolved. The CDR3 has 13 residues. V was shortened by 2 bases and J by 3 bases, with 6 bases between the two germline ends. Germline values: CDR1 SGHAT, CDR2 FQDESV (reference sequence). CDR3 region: CASSLPGTDTQYF. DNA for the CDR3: TGTGCCAGCAGCTTACCCGGGACAGATACGCAGTATTTT.

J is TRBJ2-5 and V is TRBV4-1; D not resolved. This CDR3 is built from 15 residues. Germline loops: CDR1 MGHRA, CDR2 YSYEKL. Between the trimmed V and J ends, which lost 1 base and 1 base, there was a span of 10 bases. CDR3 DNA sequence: TGCGCCAGCAGCCAAGGGAAGGAGTCCCAAGAGACCCAGTACTTC. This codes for CASSQGKESQETQYF.

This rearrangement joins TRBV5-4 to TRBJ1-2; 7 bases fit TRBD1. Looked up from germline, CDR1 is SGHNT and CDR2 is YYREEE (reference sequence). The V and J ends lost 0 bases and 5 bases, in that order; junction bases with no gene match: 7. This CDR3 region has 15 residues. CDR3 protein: CASSLAMGQIYGYTF. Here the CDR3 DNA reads TGTGCCAGCAGCTTGGCCATGGGACAGATATATGGCTACACCTTC.

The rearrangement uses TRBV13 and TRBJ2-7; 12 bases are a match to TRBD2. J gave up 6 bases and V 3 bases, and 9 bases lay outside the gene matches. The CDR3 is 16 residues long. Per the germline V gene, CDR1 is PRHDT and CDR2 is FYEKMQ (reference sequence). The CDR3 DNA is TGTGCCAGCAGCTTCGCTAGCGGGGGGGCTTTCCGCGAGCAGTACTTC. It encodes CASSFASGGAFREQYF.

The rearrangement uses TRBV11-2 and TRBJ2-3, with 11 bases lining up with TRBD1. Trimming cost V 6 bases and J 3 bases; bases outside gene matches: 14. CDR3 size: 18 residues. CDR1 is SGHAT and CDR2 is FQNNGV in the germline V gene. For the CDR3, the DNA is TGTGCCAGCAGAAGACCCGGGACAGGGGGGCTTGGGACAGATACGCAGTATTTT. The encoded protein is CASRRPGTGGLGTDTQYF.

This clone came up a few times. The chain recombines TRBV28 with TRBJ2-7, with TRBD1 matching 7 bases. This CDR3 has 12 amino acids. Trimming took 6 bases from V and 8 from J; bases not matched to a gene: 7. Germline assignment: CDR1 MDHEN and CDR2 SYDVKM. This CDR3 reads CASSQTGIQQYF. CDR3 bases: TGTGCCAGCAGCCAGACAGGGATTCAGCAGTACTTC.

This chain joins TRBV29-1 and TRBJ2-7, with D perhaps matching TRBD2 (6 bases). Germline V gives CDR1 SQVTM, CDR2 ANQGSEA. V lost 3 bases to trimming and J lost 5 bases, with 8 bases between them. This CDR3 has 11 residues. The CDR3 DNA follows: TGCAGCGTTGACAGGGAGGACGAGCAGTACTTC. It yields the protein CSVDREDEQYF.

The CDR3 sequence: CASTNQGANTEAFF. Written as DNA, the CDR3 is TGTGCCAGCACAAACCAGGGCGCTAACACTGAAGCTTTCTTT. The rearrangement links TRBV18 to TRBJ1-1, with D tentatively TRBD1 (5 bases). This CDR3 contains 14 residues. The germline V and J ends were trimmed by 8 bases and 2 bases, with 15 bases remaining between them. Germline V lookup: CDR1 KGHSH, CDR2 LQKENI.

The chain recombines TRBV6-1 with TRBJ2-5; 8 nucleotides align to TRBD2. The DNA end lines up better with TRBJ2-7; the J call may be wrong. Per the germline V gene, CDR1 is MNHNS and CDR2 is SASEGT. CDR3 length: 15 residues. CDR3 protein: CASSAPGLERYEQYF. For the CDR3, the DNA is TGTGCCAGCAGTGCTCCGGGACTAGAAAGGTACGAGCAGTACTTC.

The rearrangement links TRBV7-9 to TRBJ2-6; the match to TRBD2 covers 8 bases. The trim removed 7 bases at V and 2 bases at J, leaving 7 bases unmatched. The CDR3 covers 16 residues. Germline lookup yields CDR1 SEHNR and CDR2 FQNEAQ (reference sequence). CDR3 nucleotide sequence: TGTGCCAGCACCACAAGCGGGAGTGCTGGGGCCAACGTCCTGACTTTC. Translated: CASTTSGSAGANVLTF.